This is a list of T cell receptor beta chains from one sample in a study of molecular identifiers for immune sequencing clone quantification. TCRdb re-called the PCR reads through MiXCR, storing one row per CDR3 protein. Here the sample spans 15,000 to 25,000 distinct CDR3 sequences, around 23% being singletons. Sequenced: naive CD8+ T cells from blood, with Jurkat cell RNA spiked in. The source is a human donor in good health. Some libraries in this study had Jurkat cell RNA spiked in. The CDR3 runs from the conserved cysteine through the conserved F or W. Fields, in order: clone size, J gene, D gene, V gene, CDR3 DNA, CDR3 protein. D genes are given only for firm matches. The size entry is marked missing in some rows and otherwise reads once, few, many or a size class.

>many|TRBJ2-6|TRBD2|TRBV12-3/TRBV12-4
TGTGCCAGCAGTTTAGCGGGACTAGCGGGCGCAACTGGGGCCAACGTCCTGACTTTC
CASSLAGLAGATGANVLTF
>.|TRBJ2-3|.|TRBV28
TGTGCCAGCAGCGGGGGCAGGGGCACAGATACGCAGTATTTT
CASSGGRGTDTQYF
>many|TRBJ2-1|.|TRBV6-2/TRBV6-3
TGTGCCAGCAGCCAACCCGTGGACCAACCCTTTGCGTACAATGAGCAGTTCTTC
CASSQPVDQPFAYNEQFF
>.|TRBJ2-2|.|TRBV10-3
TGTGCCATCTGTGCGAGGGGAGGAACCCTAACACCCGGGGAGCTGTTTTTT
CAICARGGTLTPGELFF
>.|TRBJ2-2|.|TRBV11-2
TGTGCCAGCAGCTTATATGGGGGCTCCGGGGAGCTGTTTTTT
CASSLYGGSGELFF
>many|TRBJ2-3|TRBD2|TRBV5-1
TGCGCCAGCAGCTCTATAGCGGGAGCTTCAGATACGCAGTATTTT
CASSSIAGASDTQYF
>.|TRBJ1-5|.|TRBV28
TGTGCCAGCAGTCCCTCGCTCCTAATGGGGGAGCAATTGGGGCCCCAGCATTTT
CASSPSLLMGEQLGPQHF
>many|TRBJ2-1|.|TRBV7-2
TGTGCCAGCAGCCCATTGGACGTATACAATGAGCAGTTCTTC
CASSPLDVYNEQFF
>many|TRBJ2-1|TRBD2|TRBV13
TGTGCCAGCAGCTTTGAGGGCCTAGCGGGAGAGGACGAGCAGTTCTTC
CASSFEGLAGEDEQFF
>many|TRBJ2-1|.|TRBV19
TGTGCCAGTAACAGCGGCTCCTACAATGAGCAGTTCTTC
CASNSGSYNEQFF
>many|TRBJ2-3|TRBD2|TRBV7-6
TGTGCCAGCAGCTTCCCTAGCGGGAGGGCAGATACGCAGTATTTT
CASSFPSGRADTQYF
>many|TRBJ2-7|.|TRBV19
TGTGCCAGTAGTATGGGCTCACCCTACGAGCAGTACTTC
CASSMGSPYEQYF
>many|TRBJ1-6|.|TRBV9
TGTGCCAGCAGCGTGGGAGAAGGTTCACCCCTCCACTTT
CASSVGEGSPLHF
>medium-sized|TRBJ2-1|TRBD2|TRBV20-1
TGCAGCCAGACTAGCGGGATCAATGAGCAGTTCTTC
CSQTSGINEQFF
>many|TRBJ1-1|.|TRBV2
TGTGCCAGCAGTGTGGGGGCCACTGAAGCTTTCTTT
CASSVGATEAFF
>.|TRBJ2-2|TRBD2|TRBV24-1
TGTGCCACCAGTGATTTATCTGTCCCCTGGACTAGCGGGAGTTTTGGCACCGGGGAGCTGTTTTTT
CATSDLSVPWTSGSFGTGELFF
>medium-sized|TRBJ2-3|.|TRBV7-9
TGTGCCAGCAGCTTAGGCCCTCGCACAGATACGCAGTATTTT
CASSLGPRTDTQYF
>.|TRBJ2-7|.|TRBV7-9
TGTGCCAGCAGCCCCGGGCAGGGGATCGACGAGCAGTACTTC
CASSPGQGIDEQYF
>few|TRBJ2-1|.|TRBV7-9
TGTGCCAGCAGCTTAAGCAGGGGCTACAATGAGCAGTTCTTC
CASSLSRGYNEQFF
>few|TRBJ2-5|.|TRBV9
TGTGCCAGCAGCGCCCCGACGTGGACCCAACGACAAGAGACCCAGTACTTC
CASSAPTWTQRQETQYF
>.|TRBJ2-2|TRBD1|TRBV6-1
TGTGCCAGCAGTAGACGACAGGGGGGCACCGGGGAGCTGTTTTTT
CASSRRQGGTGELFF
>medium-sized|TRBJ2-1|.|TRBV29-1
TGCAGCGCTTCTAGTAGTTACAATGAGCAGTTCTTC
CSASSSYNEQFF
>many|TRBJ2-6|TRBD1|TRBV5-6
TGTGCCAGCAGCTTTGAAAGGGGGCCGTCTGGGGCCAACGTCCTGACTTTC
CASSFERGPSGANVLTF
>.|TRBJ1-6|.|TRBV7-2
TGTGCCAGCAGCTTAGGGGGCCCCGGGACAAATCCACCCCTCCACTTT
CASSLGGPGTNPPLHF
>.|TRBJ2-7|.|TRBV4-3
TGCGCCAGCAGCCAAGCCCTAGGGGGTTACGAGCAGTACTTC
CASSQALGGYEQYF
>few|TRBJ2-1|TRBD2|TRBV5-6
TGTGCCAGCAGCCGCCCGGCGGGAGGACTCTACAATGAGCAGTTCTTC
CASSRPAGGLYNEQFF
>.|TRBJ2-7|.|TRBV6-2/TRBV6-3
TGTGCCAGCAGCCCCGAGCCGACACGTTTCTCCTACGAGCAGTACTTC
CASSPEPTRFSYEQYF
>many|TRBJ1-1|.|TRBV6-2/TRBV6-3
TGTGCCAGCAGTTATTGGCCGAAGAACACTGAAGCTTTCTTT
CASSYWPKNTEAFF
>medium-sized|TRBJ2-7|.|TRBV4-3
TGCGCCAGCAGCCCCAGCGGACTTAATTCCTACGAGCAGTACTTC
CASSPSGLNSYEQYF
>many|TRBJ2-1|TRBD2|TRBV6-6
TGTGCCAGCACCAGCGGGAGAGGCAATGAGCAGTTCTTC
CASTSGRGNEQFF
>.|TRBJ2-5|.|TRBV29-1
TGCAGCGTGGATGTCGCAGGGGACTTCGAGACCCAGTACTTC
CSVDVAGDFETQYF
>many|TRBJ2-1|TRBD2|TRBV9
TGTGCCAGCAGTGGGCGGGAGGGATACAATGAGCAGTTCTTC
CASSGREGYNEQFF
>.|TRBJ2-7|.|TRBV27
TGTGCCAGCAGTATGATCGAGACAGGTTACGAGCAGTACTTC
CASSMIETGYEQYF
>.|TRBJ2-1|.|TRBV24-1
TGTGCCACCAGTGATTGGACAGCTTACAATGAGCAGTTCTTC
CATSDWTAYNEQFF
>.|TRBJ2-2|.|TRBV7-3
TGTGCCAGCAGCTTAGGATACACCGGGGAGCTGTTTTTT
CASSLGYTGELFF
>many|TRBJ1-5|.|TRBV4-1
TGCGCCAGCAGCCAAGATTTGAGGGGCGGTCAGCCCCAGCATTTT
CASSQDLRGGQPQHF
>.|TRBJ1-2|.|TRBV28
TGTGCCAGCAGTTTCACAGGATACGGCTACACCTTC
CASSFTGYGYTF
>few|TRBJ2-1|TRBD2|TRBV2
TGTGCCATCGGGACTAGCGGCAACAATGAGCAGTTCTTC
CAIGTSGNNEQFF
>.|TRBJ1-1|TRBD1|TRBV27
TGTGCCAGCAGTCATTCGACAGGGGGCTTTACTGAAGCTTTCTTT
CASSHSTGGFTEAFF
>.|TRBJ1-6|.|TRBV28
TGTGCCAGCAGCGGTTTGCCGGGGCGATCACCCCTCCACTTT
CASSGLPGRSPLHF
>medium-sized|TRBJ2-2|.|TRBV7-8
TGTGCCAGCAGCTCCTCCACGTGGGGAGGCACCGGGGAGCTGTTTTTT
CASSSSTWGGTGELFF
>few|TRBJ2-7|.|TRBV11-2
TGTGCCAGCAGCATTCACGGGACCGCCTACGAGCAGTACTTC
CASSIHGTAYEQYF
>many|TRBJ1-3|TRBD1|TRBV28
TGTGCCAGCAGTTCCTATTACCAACAGGGGGCTGGAAACACCATATATTTT
CASSSYYQQGAGNTIYF
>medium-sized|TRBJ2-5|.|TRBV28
TGTGCCGTACCTTGGGGGGGCACCCAGTACTTC
CAVPWGGTQYF
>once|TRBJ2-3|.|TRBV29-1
TGCACCGTACCTAGCGAAACGGAAGGCTCCACAGATACGCAGTATTTT
CTVPSETEGSTDTQYF
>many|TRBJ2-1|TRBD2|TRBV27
TGTGCCAGCTACGGGCAGCGGGAGGGCCTTGAGCAGTTCTTC
CASYGQREGLEQFF
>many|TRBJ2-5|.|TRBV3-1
TGTGCCAGCAGCGCCCAAGAGACCCAGTACTTC
CASSAQETQYF
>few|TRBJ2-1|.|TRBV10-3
TGTGCCATCAGTACCTACTGGAATGAGCAGTTCTTC
CAISTYWNEQFF
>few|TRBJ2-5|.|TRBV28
TGTGCCAGCAGACAGGAACAAGAGACCCAGTACTTC
CASRQEQETQYF
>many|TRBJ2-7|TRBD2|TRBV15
TGTGCCACCAGCAGGGAGCGGGAGGGCCGCGAGCAGTACTTC
CATSREREGREQYF
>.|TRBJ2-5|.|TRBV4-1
TGCGCCAGCAGCCAAGTCCAGGGAGTAGCAGGAGAGACCCAGTACTTC
CASSQVQGVAGETQYF